A selection of T cell receptor beta chains follows, all from one sample in a study of blood T cell repertoires in COVID-19. The assay was immunoSEQ multiplex PCR, and TCRdb's table has in-frame clones only and misses some. Here the sample spans about 50,000 clones, roughly nine tenths being singletons. Sequencing input: peripheral blood. Receptor source: a human donor in a cohort sampled during active COVID-19. Each CDR3 is given without its conserved first and last residue. Where a row states a size, it is once, few, many or the class of an expanded clone; other rows omit it.

v_call: TRBV28; clone_size: .; cdr3_length: 13; j_call: TRBJ1-1; cdr3_aa: ASSLPTVMNTEAF
v_call: TRBV10-3; clone_size: .; cdr3_length: 13; j_call: TRBJ2-1; cdr3_aa: AIRGDGRDYGEQF
v_call: TRBV7-9; clone_size: few; cdr3_length: 13; j_call: TRBJ2-1; cdr3_aa: ASSLVFGSRHEQF
v_call: TRBV27; clone_size: few; cdr3_length: 12; j_call: TRBJ1-5; cdr3_aa: ASSRSGGNQPQH
v_call: TRBV9; clone_size: .; cdr3_length: 12; j_call: TRBJ2-3; cdr3_aa: ASSGRGAQDTQY
v_call: TRBV18; clone_size: .; cdr3_length: 13; j_call: TRBJ1-4; cdr3_aa: ASSPDFATNEKLF
v_call: TRBV15; clone_size: .; cdr3_length: 12; j_call: TRBJ2-2; cdr3_aa: ATRGTSNTGELF
v_call: TRBV5-8; clone_size: .; cdr3_length: 13; j_call: TRBJ2-3; cdr3_aa: ASSPGQLGTDTQY
v_call: TRBV18; clone_size: once; cdr3_length: 14; j_call: TRBJ2-5; cdr3_aa: ASSPLAAGGEKTQY
v_call: TRBV18; clone_size: .; cdr3_length: 12; j_call: TRBJ2-1; cdr3_aa: ASSLSGERNEQF
v_call: TRBV5-1; clone_size: .; cdr3_length: 13; j_call: TRBJ2-2; cdr3_aa: ASSSASGLVGELF
v_call: TRBV11-2; clone_size: .; cdr3_length: 13; j_call: TRBJ1-2; cdr3_aa: ASSPRAQRDYGYT
v_call: TRBV5-1; clone_size: .; cdr3_length: 12; j_call: TRBJ2-1; cdr3_aa: ASSLAGSYNEQF
v_call: TRBV7-3; clone_size: once; cdr3_length: 13; j_call: TRBJ1-6; cdr3_aa: ASSLSAGSNSPLH
v_call: TRBV5-1; clone_size: .; cdr3_length: 13; j_call: TRBJ2-5; cdr3_aa: ASSMTSGGGETQY
v_call: TRBV6-1; clone_size: .; cdr3_length: 14; j_call: TRBJ1-4; cdr3_aa: ASSAKTRGQREKLF
v_call: TRBV20-1; clone_size: .; cdr3_length: 11; j_call: TRBJ1-1; cdr3_aa: SASLGRDTEAF
v_call: TRBV6-2/TRBV6-3; clone_size: .; cdr3_length: 15; j_call: TRBJ2-1; cdr3_aa: ASSLPRGAGGPNEQF
v_call: TRBV5-6; clone_size: .; cdr3_length: 14; j_call: TRBJ2-1; cdr3_aa: ASSFRTSGGAREQF
v_call: TRBV4-1; clone_size: few; cdr3_length: 13; j_call: TRBJ1-1; cdr3_aa: ASSLADREETEAF
v_call: TRBV21-1; clone_size: .; cdr3_length: 18; j_call: TRBJ2-6; cdr3_aa: ASSPRGTRDYICRANVLT
v_call: TRBV27; clone_size: .; cdr3_length: 13; j_call: TRBJ2-1; cdr3_aa: ASSSPALNYNEQF
v_call: TRBV9; clone_size: .; cdr3_length: 13; j_call: TRBJ1-6; cdr3_aa: ASSFGEDNNSPLH
v_call: TRBV6-2/TRBV6-3; clone_size: .; cdr3_length: 15; j_call: TRBJ2-5; cdr3_aa: ASSYASGSTSGETQY
v_call: TRBV20-1; clone_size: once; cdr3_length: 11; j_call: TRBJ2-1; cdr3_aa: SASSGRPNEQF
v_call: TRBV3-1/TRBV3-2; clone_size: .; cdr3_length: 12; j_call: TRBJ2-5; cdr3_aa: ASRLSGSPETQY
v_call: TRBV5-1; clone_size: .; cdr3_length: 13; j_call: TRBJ2-3; cdr3_aa: ASSRTSGGEDTQY
v_call: TRBV27; clone_size: .; cdr3_length: 17; j_call: TRBJ1-2; cdr3_aa: ASSLNGFGGGPDGYGYT
v_call: TRBV19; clone_size: .; cdr3_length: 12; j_call: TRBJ1-1; cdr3_aa: ASSPQGWHTEAF
v_call: TRBV3-1/TRBV3-2; clone_size: .; cdr3_length: 13; j_call: TRBJ2-1; cdr3_aa: ASSPGLVTVNEQF
v_call: TRBV5-4; clone_size: .; cdr3_length: 14; j_call: TRBJ1-3; cdr3_aa: ASSFPGGHSGNTIY
v_call: TRBV11-3; clone_size: .; cdr3_length: 11; j_call: TRBJ2-3; cdr3_aa: ASSSETGDTQY
v_call: TRBV3-1/TRBV3-2; clone_size: once; cdr3_length: 13; j_call: TRBJ1-1; cdr3_aa: ASSQDSRGGTEAF
v_call: TRBV15; clone_size: .; cdr3_length: 13; j_call: TRBJ1-1; cdr3_aa: ATSRKTGVNTEAF
v_call: TRBV7-2; clone_size: .; cdr3_length: 13; j_call: TRBJ2-3; cdr3_aa: ASRADRGMKDTQY